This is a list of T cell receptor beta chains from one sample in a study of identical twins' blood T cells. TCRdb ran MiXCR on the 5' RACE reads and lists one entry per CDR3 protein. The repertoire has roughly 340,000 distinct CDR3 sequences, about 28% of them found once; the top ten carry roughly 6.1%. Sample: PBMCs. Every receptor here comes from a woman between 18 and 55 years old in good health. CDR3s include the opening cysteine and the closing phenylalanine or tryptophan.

CAIKSGGRNSPLHF | TRBJ1-6 | TRBV10-3
CASKPPAHQPQHF | TRBJ1-5 | TRBV19
CASSQLLLEKVGYTF | TRBJ1-2 | TRBV4-3
CASSDSAGQDTQYF | TRBJ2-3 | TRBV6-4
CASSQSGTPNEKLFF | TRBJ1-4 | TRBV3-1
CSASGFQGVHTF | TRBJ1-2 | TRBV20-1
CASSSGTGDYEQYF | TRBJ2-7 | TRBV11-2
CASSPSPTNEQFF | TRBJ2-1 | TRBV7-7
CSASLAGGTYNEQFF | TRBJ2-1 | TRBV20-1
CSAGYAGGVQPQHF | TRBJ1-5 | TRBV20-1
CSVGGTRNYNEQFF | TRBJ2-1 | TRBV20-1
CASSRPGRGLYNEQSF | TRBJ2-1 | TRBV12-3/TRBV12-4
CAWSGTLRQPQHF | TRBJ1-5 | TRBV30
CSASGSLYNEQFF | TRBJ2-1 | TRBV20-1
CASSSTTTGAGNGYTF | TRBJ1-2 | TRBV12-3/TRBV12-4
CASKRGSNQPQHF | TRBJ1-5 | TRBV6-6
CASSPRGTLKWTEAFF | TRBJ1-1 | TRBV10-1
CATSTDRGRIETQYF | TRBJ2-5 | TRBV15
CASSSGRYGYTF | TRBJ1-2 | TRBV5-1
CASSMSRNGEKLFF | TRBJ1-4 | TRBV19
CASSSRTGPYEQFF | TRBJ2-1 | TRBV25-1
CAISERRDTDTQYF | TRBJ2-3 | TRBV10-3
CASSFTPGEQYF | TRBJ2-7 | TRBV5-1
CASSGTGQGTYEQYF | TRBJ2-7 | TRBV2
CASSLGQFEQFF | TRBJ2-1 | TRBV6-2/TRBV6-3
CAWSVGGIGLF | TRBJ1-2 | TRBV30
CSVGGEPSNYGYTF | TRBJ1-2 | TRBV29-1
CASSQDAWTNEKLFF | TRBJ1-4 | TRBV4-3
CASRRRGWIDEQFF | TRBJ2-1 | TRBV27
CSASGGGETEAFF | TRBJ1-1 | TRBV29-1
CAISESRTGVSPLHF | TRBJ1-6 | TRBV10-3
CASSVGDRTYEQYF | TRBJ2-7 | TRBV19
CASGSDTDTQYF | TRBJ2-3 | TRBV10-3
CAIRSGGQNSPLHF | TRBJ1-6 | TRBV10-3
CSARDSGGGSYNEQFF | TRBJ2-1 | TRBV20-1
CSARDRQGYGYGYTF | TRBJ1-2 | TRBV20-1
CASSLTPFF | TRBJ2-1 | TRBV7-2
CASSPDKGLALHF | TRBJ1-6 | TRBV6-6
CAWSRGSVYGYTF | TRBJ1-2 | TRBV30
CASSRRGLNEKLFF | TRBJ1-4 | TRBV2
CSARDQETGELFF | TRBJ2-2 | TRBV20-1
CASGDGRDTDTQYF | TRBJ2-3 | TRBV19
CASSTWDRGRGTEAFF | TRBJ1-1 | TRBV21-1
CASSRHPTGTQHF | TRBJ1-5 | TRBV5-6
CASSAGGVSQHEQFF | TRBJ2-1 | TRBV5-1
CAIRPGVLQPQHF | TRBJ1-5 | TRBV10-3